This T cell receptor beta chain was captured in a study of OX40 agonist ivuxolimab in advanced cancers. Study-wide background: Enrolled patients in dose escalation had cancers that were hepatocellular carcinoma, melanoma, renal cell or head and neck cancer. Mean age approximately 55 years, range roughly 20 to 85; around 80% male. Three patients responded partially, comprising one with hepatocellular carcinoma and two with cutaneous melanoma. Study-wide points: By week 6 at 0.1 to 3.0 mg/kg, blood CD4+ and CD8+ T cells had expanded clonally.

Regarding this clone: Its antigen remains unidentified.

The length of the CDR3 is 12 residues. The V gene's germline CDR1 is LNHDA and CDR2 SQIVND (reference sequence). V lost 1 base and J lost 7, with 5 bases in between. The protocol was immunoSEQ multiplex PCR, while the TCRdb copy is restricted to in-frame clones and leaves out a portion. This sample has around 41,000 clones, with 80% to 90% found just once. The sequenced sample was CD4+ or CD8+ T cells sorted from blood, obtained in a trial of the OX40 agonist ivuxolimab. The chain joins TRBV19 to TRBJ1-5; D is uncertain. The sequence came from an adult with an advanced solid tumor such as melanoma, head and neck, liver or kidney cancer. The CDR3 is CASSIGEQPQHF. The DNA for the CDR3 is TGTGCCAGTAGTATAGGGGAACAGCCCCAGCATTTT.